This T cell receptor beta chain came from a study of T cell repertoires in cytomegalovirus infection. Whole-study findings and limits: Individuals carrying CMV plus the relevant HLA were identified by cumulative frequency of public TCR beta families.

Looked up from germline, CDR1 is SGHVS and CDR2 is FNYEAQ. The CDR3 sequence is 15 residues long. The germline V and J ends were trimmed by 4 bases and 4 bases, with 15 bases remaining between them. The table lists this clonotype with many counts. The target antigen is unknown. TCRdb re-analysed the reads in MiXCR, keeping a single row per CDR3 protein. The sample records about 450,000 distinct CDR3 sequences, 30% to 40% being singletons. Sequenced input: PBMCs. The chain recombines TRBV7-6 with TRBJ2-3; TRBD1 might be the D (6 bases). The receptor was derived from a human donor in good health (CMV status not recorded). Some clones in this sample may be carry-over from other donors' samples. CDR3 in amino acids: CASSSSGDKSDTQYF. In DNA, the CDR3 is TGTGCCAGCAGCTCGTCAGGGGACAAGTCAGATACGCAGTATTTT.